This is a list of T cell receptor beta chains from one sample in a study of T cell repertoires in cytomegalovirus infection. Their target antigens are unknown. TCRdb ran MiXCR on the reads and lists one entry per CDR3 protein. The sample includes 150,000 or so distinct CDR3 sequences, approximately 30% of them seen just once. The source material was CD8+ T cells from cultured PBMCs, sampled from culture after CMV antigen stimulation. The receptors were sampled from a human donor in good health (CMV status not recorded). Some clones in this sample may be carry-over from other donors' samples. Each CDR3 is given with its conserved first and last residue. A D gene is named only where the DNA matches it firmly. Size values are once, few and many counts, or a class for expanded clones, and some rows have none.

>TRBV5-6|.|.|TRBJ2-7
TGTGCCAGCAGCTTGGCCTCTGGGCGGGCCTACGAGCAGTACTTC
CASSLASGRAYEQYF
>TRBV24-1|.|.|TRBJ1-1
TGTGCCACCAGTGATTTGGACGGAGCTGAAGCTTTCTTT
CATSDLDGAEAFF
>TRBV11-2|.|.|TRBJ2-5
TGTGCCAGCAGCTTAGATGGGGGGTCGGAGACCCAGTACTTC
CASSLDGGSETQYF
>TRBV7-2|few|.|TRBJ1-2
TGTGCCAGCAGCTCCACAGGTGCGGGAGGCTACACCTTC
CASSSTGAGGYTF
>TRBV7-8|.|.|TRBJ2-7
TGTGCCAGCAGCGACGGAGCCCCCTACGAGCAGTACTTC
CASSDGAPYEQYF
>TRBV20-1|medium-sized|TRBD2|TRBJ2-5
TGCAGTGCGACTTCACTAGCGGGGGACCAAGAGACCCAGTACTTC
CSATSLAGDQETQYF
>TRBV27|.|TRBD2|TRBJ2-3
TGTGCCAGCAGTTTATCGGGCGGGGGGGCCACAGATACGCAGTATTTT
CASSLSGGGATDTQYF
>TRBV7-8|few|TRBD1|TRBJ1-4
TGTGCCAGCAGCCATACGACAGGGGAACTTGAAGAAAAACTGTTTTTT
CASSHTTGELEEKLFF
>TRBV6-1|.|.|TRBJ2-5
TGTGCCAGCAGTGAGCGGGACACCCAGGAGACCCAGTACTTC
CASSERDTQETQYF
>TRBV20-1|few|TRBD2|TRBJ2-1
TGCAGTGCTAGTACGGGGGGATCTGAGCAGTTCTTC
CSASTGGSEQFF
>TRBV12-3/TRBV12-4|few|.|TRBJ1-1
TGTGCCAGCAGTTTAACTCTCGGGGCCCAATGGGACACTGAAGCTTTCTTT
CASSLTLGAQWDTEAFF
>TRBV29-1|.|.|TRBJ1-1
TGCAGCGTTGTGTATATTGGGACTGAAGCTTTCTTT
CSVVYIGTEAFF
>TRBV18|.|TRBD2|TRBJ2-1
TGTGCCAGCTCACCAAGACTAGCGGGGGGAATCTACAATGAGCAGTTCTTC
CASSPRLAGGIYNEQFF
>TRBV7-4|.|TRBD2|TRBJ2-7
TGTGCCACCCGGTCCGGTCTAGCGGGGGACGAGCAGTACTTC
CATRSGLAGDEQYF
>TRBV29-1|once|TRBD1|TRBJ2-2
TGCAGCGTTGGAGGTGGGACAGCGAACACCGGGGAGCTGTTTTTT
CSVGGGTANTGELFF